Included here is one TCR beta chain sequence, with context. Germline V gene sequence: CDR1 MNHNS, CDR2 SASEGT. The CDR3 extends over 17 amino acids. The V gene end was trimmed by 0 bases and the J gene end by 3 bases; junction bases not matched to a gene: 10. These data belong to a study of blood T cell repertoires in COVID-19. In the study overall: Donors in the United States, Italy and Spain gave samples during acute or convalescent COVID-19.

TCRdb's copy holds only in-frame clones and misses some; the assay was immunoSEQ multiplex PCR. The repertoire includes around 110,000 clones, roughly 90% of them detected once, and about 5.3% sits in the top ten. The chain links TRBV6-1 to TRBJ2-7, with 8 bases that match TRBD2. What was sequenced was peripheral blood. This TCR came from a man in his forties with active or convalescent COVID-19. Here the CDR3 DNA reads TGTGCCAGCAGTGAAGCCCTATTCCAGCGGGAGATCTACGAGCAGTACTTC. Its translation is CASSEALFQREIYEQYF.